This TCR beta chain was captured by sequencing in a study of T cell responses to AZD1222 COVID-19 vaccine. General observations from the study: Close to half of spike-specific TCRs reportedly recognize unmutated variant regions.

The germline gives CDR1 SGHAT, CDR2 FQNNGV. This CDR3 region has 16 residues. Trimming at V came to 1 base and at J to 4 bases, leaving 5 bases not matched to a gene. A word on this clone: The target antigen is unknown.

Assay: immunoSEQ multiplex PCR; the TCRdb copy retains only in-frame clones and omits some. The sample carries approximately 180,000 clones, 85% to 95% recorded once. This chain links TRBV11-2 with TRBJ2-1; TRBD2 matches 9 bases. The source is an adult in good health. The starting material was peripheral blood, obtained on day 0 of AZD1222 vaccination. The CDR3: CASSLGGLASYNEQFF. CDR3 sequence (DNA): TGTGCCAGCAGCTTAGGGGGACTAGCCTCTTACAATGAGCAGTTCTTC.